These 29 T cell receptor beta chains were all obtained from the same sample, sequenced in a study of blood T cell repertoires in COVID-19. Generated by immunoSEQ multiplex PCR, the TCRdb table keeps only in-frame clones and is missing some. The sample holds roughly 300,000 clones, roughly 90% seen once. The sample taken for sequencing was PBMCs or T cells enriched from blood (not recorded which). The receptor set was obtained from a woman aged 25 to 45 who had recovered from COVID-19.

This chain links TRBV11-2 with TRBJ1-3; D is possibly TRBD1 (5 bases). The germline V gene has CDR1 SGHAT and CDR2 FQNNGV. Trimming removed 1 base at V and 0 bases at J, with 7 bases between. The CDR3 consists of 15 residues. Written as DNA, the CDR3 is TGTGCCAGCAGCTTAGGGGGCATCTCTGGAAACACCATATATTTT. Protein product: CASSLGGISGNTIYF.

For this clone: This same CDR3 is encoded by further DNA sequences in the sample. The CDR3 loop reads CASSFGRGTEAFF. For the CDR3, the DNA is TGTGCCAGCAGTTTCGGCAGGGGTACTGAAGCTTTCTTT. V gene TRBV27 combines with J gene TRBJ1-1, with a weak D call TRBD1 (6 bases). The CDR3 runs 13 residues. CDR1 and CDR2 from the germline V gene are MNHEY and SMNVEV (reference sequence). V gave up 3 bases and J gave up 5 bases, with 10 bases separating them.

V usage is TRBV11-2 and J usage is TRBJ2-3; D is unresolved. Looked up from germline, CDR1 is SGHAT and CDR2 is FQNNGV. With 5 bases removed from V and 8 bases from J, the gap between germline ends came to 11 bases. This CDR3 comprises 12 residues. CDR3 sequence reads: CASSTRLGTQYF. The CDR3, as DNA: TGTGCCAGCAGCACAAGACTGGGTACGCAGTATTTT.

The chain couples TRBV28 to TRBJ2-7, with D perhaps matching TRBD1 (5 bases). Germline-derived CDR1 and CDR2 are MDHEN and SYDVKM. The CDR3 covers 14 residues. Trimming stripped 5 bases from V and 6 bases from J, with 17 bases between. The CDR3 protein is CASSPLGAPGEQYF. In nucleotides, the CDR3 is TGTGCCAGCAGTCCCTTAGGGGCCCCGGGCGAGCAGTACTTC. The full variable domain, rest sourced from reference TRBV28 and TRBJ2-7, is DVKVTQSSRYLVKRTGEKVFLECVQDMDHENMFWYRQDPGLGLRLIYFSYDVKMKEKGDIPEGYSVSREKKERFSLILESASTNQTSMYLCASSPLGAPGEQYFGPGTRLTVT.

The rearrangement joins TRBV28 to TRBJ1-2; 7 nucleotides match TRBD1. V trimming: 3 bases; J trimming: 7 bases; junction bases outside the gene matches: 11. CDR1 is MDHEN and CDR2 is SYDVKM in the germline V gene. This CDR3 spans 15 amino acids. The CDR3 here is CASSLGQPTMRGYTF. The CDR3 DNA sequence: TGTGCCAGCAGTTTGGGACAGCCAACTATGCGTGGCTACACCTTC.

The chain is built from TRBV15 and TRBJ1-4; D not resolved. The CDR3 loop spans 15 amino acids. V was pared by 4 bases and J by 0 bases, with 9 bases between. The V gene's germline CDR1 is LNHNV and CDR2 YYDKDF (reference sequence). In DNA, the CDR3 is TGTGCCACCAGCACCGGACTGACAACTAATGAAAAACTGTTTTTT. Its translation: CATSTGLTTNEKLFF.

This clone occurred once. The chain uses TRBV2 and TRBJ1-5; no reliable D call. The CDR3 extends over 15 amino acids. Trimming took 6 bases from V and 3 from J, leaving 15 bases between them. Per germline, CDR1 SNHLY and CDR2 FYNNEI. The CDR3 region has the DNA TGTGCCAGCAGCGCGGATAGACCGGCCAATCAGCCCCAGCATTTT. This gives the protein CASSADRPANQPQHF.

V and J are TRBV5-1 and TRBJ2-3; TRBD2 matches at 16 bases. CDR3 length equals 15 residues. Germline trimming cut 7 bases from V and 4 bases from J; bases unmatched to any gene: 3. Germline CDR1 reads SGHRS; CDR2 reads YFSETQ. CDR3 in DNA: TGCGCCAGCTCGGGGACTAGCGGGGGGGCAGATACGCAGTATTTT. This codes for CASSGTSGGADTQYF.

The CDR3 region has the DNA TGTGCCAGCACTGGAACGGGGGTGAACTATGGCTACACCTTC. Protein sequence: CASTGTGVNYGYTF. The V gene is TRBV28, the J gene TRBJ1-2; D may be TRBD1 (5 bases). Germline lookup yields CDR1 MDHEN and CDR2 SYDVKM. The CDR3 is 14 amino acids. V lost 7 bases to trimming and J lost 2 bases, with 14 bases between them.

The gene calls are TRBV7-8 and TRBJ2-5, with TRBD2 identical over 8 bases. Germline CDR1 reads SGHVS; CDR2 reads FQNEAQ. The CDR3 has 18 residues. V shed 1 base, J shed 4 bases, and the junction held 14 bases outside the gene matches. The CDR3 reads CASSLDLGRAGAGETQYF. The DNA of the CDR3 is TGTGCCAGCAGCTTAGATCTAGGTCGAGCGGGGGCAGGAGAGACCCAGTACTTC.

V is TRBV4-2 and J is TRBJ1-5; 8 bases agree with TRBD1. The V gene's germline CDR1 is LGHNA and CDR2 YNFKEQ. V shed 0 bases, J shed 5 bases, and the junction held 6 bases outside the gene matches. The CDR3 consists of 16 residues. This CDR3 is CASSQDSGGGHQPQHF. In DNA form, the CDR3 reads TGTGCCAGCAGCCAAGATTCAGGGGGCGGGCATCAGCCCCAGCATTTT.

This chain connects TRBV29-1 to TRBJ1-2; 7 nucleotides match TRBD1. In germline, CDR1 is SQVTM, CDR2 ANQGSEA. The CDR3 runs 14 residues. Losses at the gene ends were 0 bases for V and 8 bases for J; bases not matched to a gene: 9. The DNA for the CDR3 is TGCAGCGTTGAAGAATCATTCATAGGGGGCGGCTACACCTTC. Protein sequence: CSVEESFIGGGYTF.

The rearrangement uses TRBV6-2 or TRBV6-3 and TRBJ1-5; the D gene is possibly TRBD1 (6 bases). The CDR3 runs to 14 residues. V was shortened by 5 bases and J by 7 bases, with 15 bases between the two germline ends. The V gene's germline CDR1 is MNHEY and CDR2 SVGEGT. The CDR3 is CASSNAGVAQPQHF. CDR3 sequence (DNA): TGTGCCAGCAGTAATGCAGGGGTGGCCCAGCCCCAGCATTTT.

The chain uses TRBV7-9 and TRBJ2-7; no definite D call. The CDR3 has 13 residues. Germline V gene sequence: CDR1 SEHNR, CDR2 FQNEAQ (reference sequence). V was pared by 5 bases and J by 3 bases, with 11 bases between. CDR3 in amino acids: CASSAVRIYEQYF. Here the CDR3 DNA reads TGTGCCAGCAGCGCGGTCCGGATCTACGAGCAGTACTTC.

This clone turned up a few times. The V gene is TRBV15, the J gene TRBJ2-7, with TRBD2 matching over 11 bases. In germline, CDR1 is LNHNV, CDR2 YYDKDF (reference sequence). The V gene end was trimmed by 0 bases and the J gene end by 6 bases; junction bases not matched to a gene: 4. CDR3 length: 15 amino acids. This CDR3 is CATSRELLAGVEQYF. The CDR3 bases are TGTGCCACCAGCAGAGAGCTACTAGCGGGAGTCGAGCAGTACTTC.

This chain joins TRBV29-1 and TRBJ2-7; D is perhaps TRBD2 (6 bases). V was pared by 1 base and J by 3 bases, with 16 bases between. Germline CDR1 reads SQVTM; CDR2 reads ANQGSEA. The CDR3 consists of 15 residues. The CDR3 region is CSVEGGREEIYEQYF. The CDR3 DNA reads TGCAGCGTTGAAGGCGGCAGGGAGGAGATCTACGAGCAGTACTTC.

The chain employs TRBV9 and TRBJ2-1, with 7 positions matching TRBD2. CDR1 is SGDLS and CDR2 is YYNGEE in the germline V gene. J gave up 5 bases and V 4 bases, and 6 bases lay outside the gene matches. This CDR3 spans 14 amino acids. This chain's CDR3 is CASSPRLADNEQFF. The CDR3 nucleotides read TGTGCCAGCAGCCCCCGTCTAGCGGACAATGAGCAGTTCTTC.

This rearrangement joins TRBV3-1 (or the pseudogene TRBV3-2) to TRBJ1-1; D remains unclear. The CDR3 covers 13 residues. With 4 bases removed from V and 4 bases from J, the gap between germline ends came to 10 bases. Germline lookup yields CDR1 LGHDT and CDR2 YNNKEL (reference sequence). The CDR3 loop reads CASSPDSTTEAFF. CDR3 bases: TGTGCCAGCAGCCCCGACTCTACCACTGAAGCTTTCTTT.

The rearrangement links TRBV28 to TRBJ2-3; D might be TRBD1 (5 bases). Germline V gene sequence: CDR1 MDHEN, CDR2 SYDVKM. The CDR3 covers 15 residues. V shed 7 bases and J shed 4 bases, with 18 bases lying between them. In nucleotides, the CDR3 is TGTGCCAGCATGGGAACAGGTCTAATTTCAGATACGCAGTATTTT. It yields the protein CASMGTGLISDTQYF.

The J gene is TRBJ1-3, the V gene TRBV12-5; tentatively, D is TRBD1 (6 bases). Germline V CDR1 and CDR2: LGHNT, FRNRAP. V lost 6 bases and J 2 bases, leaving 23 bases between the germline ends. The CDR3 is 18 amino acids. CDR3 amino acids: CASGSTGPGRFTGNTIYF. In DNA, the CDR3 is TGTGCTAGTGGCTCCACAGGGCCCGGGCGTTTTACTGGAAACACCATATATTTT.

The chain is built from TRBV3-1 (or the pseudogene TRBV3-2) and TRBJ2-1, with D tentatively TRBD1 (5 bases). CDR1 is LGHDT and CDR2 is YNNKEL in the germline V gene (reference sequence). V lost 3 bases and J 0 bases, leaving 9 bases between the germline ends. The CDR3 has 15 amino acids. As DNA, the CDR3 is TGTGCCAGCAGCCAGGACACGAGCTCCTACAATGAGCAGTTCTTC. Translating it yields CASSQDTSSYNEQFF.

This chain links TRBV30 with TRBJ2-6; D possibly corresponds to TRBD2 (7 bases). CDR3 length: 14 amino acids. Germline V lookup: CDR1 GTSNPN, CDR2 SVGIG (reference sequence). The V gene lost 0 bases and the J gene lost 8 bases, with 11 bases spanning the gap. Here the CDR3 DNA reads TGTGCCTGGAGTGTGTGGGGGGGCACCAACGTCCTGACTTTC. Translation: CAWSVWGGTNVLTF.

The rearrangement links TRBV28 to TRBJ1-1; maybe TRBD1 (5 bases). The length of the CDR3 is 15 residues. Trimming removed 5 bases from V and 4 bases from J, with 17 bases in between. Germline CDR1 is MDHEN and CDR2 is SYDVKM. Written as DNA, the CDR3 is TGTGCCAGCAGTCCTCAGGGTTCCCCCGGCACTGAAGCTTTCTTT. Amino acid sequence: CASSPQGSPGTEAFF.

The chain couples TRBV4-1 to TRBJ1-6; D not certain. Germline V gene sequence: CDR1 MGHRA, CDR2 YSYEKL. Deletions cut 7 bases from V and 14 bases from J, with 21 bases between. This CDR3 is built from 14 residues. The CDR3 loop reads CASTLGTGSLALHF. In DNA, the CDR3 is TGCGCCAGCACCCTAGGAACGGGGAGTCTGGCCCTCCACTTT.

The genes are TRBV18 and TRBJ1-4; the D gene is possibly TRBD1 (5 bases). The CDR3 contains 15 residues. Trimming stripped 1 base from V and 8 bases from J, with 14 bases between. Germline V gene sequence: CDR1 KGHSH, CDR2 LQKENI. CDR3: CASSPRGPGGEKLFF. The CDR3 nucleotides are TGTGCCAGCTCACCACGGGGACCCGGAGGGGAAAAACTGTTTTTT.

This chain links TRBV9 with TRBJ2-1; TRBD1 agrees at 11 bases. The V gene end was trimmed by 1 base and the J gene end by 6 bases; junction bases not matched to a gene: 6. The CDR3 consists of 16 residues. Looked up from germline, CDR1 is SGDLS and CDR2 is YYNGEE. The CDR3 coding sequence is TGTGCCAGCAGCGTAAGGACAGGGGGCTTCAGCAATGAGCAGTTCTTC. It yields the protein CASSVRTGGFSNEQFF.

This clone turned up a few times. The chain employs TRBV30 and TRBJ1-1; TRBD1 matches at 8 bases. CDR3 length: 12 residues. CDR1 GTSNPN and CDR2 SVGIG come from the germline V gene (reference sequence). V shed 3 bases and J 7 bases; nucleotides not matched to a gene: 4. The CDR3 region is CAWSPGTGEAFF. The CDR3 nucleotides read TGTGCCTGGAGCCCCGGGACAGGTGAAGCTTTCTTT.

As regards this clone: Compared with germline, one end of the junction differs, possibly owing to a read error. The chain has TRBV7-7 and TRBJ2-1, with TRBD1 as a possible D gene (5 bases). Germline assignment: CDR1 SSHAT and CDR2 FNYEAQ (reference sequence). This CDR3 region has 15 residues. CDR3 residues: CASSLDGGAVNEQFF. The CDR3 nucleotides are TGTGCTAGCAGCTTAGACGGTGGGGCGGTCAATGAGCAGTTCTTC.

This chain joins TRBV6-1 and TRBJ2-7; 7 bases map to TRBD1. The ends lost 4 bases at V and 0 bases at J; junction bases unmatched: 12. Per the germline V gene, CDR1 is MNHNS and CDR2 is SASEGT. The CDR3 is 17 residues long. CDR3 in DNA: TGTGCCAGCAGTGTAGGCGGCCGACAGGGATACTCCTACGAGCAGTACTTC. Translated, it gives CASSVGGRQGYSYEQYF.